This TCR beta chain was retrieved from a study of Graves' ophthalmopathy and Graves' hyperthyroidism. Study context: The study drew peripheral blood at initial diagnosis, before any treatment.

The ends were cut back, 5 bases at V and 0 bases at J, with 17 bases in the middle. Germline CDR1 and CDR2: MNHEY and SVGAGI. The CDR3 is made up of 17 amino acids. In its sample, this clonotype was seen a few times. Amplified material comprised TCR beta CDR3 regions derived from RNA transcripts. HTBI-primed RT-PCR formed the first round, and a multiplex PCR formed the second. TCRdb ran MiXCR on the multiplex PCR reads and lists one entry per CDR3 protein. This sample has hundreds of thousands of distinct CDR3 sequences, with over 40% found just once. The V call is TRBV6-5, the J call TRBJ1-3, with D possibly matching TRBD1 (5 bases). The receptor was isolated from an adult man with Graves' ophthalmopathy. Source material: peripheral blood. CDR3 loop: CASSTPGRDRSGNTIYF. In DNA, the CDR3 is TGTGCCAGCAGTACACCGGGACGGGACCGCTCTGGAAACACCATATATTTT.